Below are 16 T cell receptor beta chains sequenced from a single sample in a study of shared clonotypes between healthy human individuals. The repertoire was sequenced with immunoSEQ multiplex PCR; TCRdb's copy has only in-frame clones and lacks some. The sample includes 800,000 to 950,000 clones, approximately 96% of them seen just once. Terminally differentiated effector memory CD45RA+ cells were excluded from the naive CD8 cells, which were CD45RO-negative and positively selected for CCR7. The sequenced sample consisted of naive CD8+ T cells sorted from blood. These TCRs come from a man under 40 in good health.

The V call is TRBV9, the J call TRBJ2-7; possible D gene TRBD2, 6 bases. This CDR3 is built from 15 residues. V was cut by 0 bases and J by 6 bases, with 16 bases left in between. Per germline, CDR1 SGDLS and CDR2 YYNGEE. CDR3: CASSVGGDGGIEQYF. DNA of the CDR3: TGTGCCAGCAGCGTAGGTGGAGACGGAGGGATCGAGCAGTACTTC.

CDR3 amino acids: CASSRTLLSSGSSDTQYF. The CDR3 coding sequence is TGCGCCAGCAGCCGAACCTTACTTTCTAGCGGGAGTTCAGATACGCAGTATTTT. The chain couples TRBV4-3 to TRBJ2-3; TRBD2 agrees at 10 bases. Germline V gene lookup returns CDR1 LGHNA and CDR2 YSLEER. V trimming: 4 bases; J trimming: 4 bases; junction bases outside the gene matches: 14. The CDR3 consists of 18 residues.

This clone was picked up one time. The chain combines TRBV11-3 with TRBJ2-3; D is uncertain. V lost 5 bases and J 0 bases, leaving 15 bases between the germline ends. The CDR3 has 16 amino acids. Germline CDR1 is SGHNT and CDR2 is YENEEA. CDR3 DNA sequence: TGTGCCAGCAGCAGAGTCTATCCTACTAGCACAGATACGCAGTATTTT. It translates to CASSRVYPTSTDTQYF.

The V and J genes are TRBV7-6 and TRBJ1-2; D possibly corresponds to TRBD1 (6 bases). V was shortened by 5 bases and J by 3 bases, with 19 bases between the two germline ends. CDR1 is SGHVS, CDR2 FNYEAQ, per germline. The CDR3 spans 16 residues. The CDR3 spells CASSPDYLTGYYGYTF. The CDR3 DNA reads TGTGCCAGCAGCCCGGATTACCTCACAGGGTACTATGGCTACACCTTC.

Points on this clone: The identical CDR3 is also encoded by other nucleotide sequences in the sample. The chain carries TRBV7-3 and TRBJ2-7; D remains ambiguous. V lost 3 bases, J lost 1 base, and 10 bases lay in between. Germline values: CDR1 SGHTA, CDR2 FQGTGA. This CDR3 has 14 amino acids. CDR3 loop: CASSFSSGSYEQYF. The CDR3 coding sequence is TGTGCCAGCAGCTTTAGTTCCGGGTCCTACGAGCAGTACTTC.

DNA of the CDR3: TGTGCCAGCAGCGAAGGGGACAGTGTTGGCTACACCTTC. Its translation is CASSEGDSVGYTF. The J gene is TRBJ1-2, the V gene TRBV7-9; 7 bases line up with TRBD1. The germline gives CDR1 SEHNR, CDR2 FQNEAQ (reference sequence). V dropped 5 bases and J dropped 7; count of bases not matched to a gene: 7. The CDR3 loop spans 13 amino acids.

V is TRBV11-2 and J is TRBJ2-7; 9 bases align to TRBD1. The J segment lost 1 base and the V segment lost 5 bases, leaving 12 bases of the junction unmatched. This CDR3 has 17 residues. Germline CDR1 is SGHAT and CDR2 is FQNNGV. CDR3 sequence (DNA): TGTGCCAGCAGCACAATGACCGGGACAGGGATGTCCTACGAGCAGTACTTC. Translation: CASSTMTGTGMSYEQYF.

This chain links TRBV7-9 with TRBJ2-2, with TRBD2 matching over 7 bases. CDR3 length: 16 amino acids. Germline loops: CDR1 SEHNR, CDR2 FQNEAQ (reference sequence). After removal of 5 bases from V and 3 bases from J, the junction contained 9 bases not matched to a gene. The CDR3 sequence: CASSPPGGLHTGELFF. The CDR3 region has the DNA TGTGCCAGCAGCCCCCCCGGGGGACTACACACCGGGGAGCTGTTTTTT. The full variable domain, its missing parts supplied by reference TRBV7-9 and TRBJ2-2, is DTGVSQNPRHKITKRGQNVTFRCDPISEHNRLYWYRQTLGQGPEFLTYFQNEAQLEKSRLLSDRFSAERPKGSFSTLEIQRTEQGDSAMYLCASSPPGGLHTGELFFGEGSRLTVL.

The rearrangement links TRBV9 to TRBJ2-2; TRBD2 matches at 8 bases. Germline CDR1 is SGDLS and CDR2 is YYNGEE. This CDR3 contains 16 residues. Trimming removed 2 bases from V and 5 bases from J; junction bases left unmatched: 8. The CDR3 loop is CASSVGTSLGTGELFF. In nucleotides, the CDR3 is TGTGCCAGCAGCGTCGGGACTAGTCTTGGAACCGGGGAGCTGTTTTTT.

The chain links TRBV10-3 to TRBJ2-7; D uncertain. Deletions cut 0 bases from V and 3 bases from J, with 36 bases between. Germline V CDR1 and CDR2: ENHRY, SYGVKD. The CDR3 spans 23 residues. In nucleotides, the CDR3 is TGTGCCATCAGTGAGTCGACCAGTCCTTCTGACGTTTGGGTTACTTTAAGGATCTACGAGCAGTACTTC. Translated, it gives CAISESTSPSDVWVTLRIYEQYF.

The chain couples TRBV5-1 to TRBJ1-1, with D unclear. The V gene's germline CDR1 is SGHRS and CDR2 YFSETQ. This CDR3 spans 13 amino acids. Trimming took off 3 bases at V and 1 base at J, with 7 bases between the two ends. The CDR3 nucleotides read TGCGCCAGCAGCTACATGGGGAACACTGAAGCTTTCTTT. It translates to CASSYMGNTEAFF. The full variable domain, completed using reference TRBV5-1 and TRBJ1-1, is KAGVTQTPRYLIKTRGQQVTLSCSPISGHRSVSWYQQTPGQGLQFLFEYFSETQRNKGNFPGRFSGRQFSNSRSEMNVSTLELGDSALYLCASSYMGNTEAFFGQGTRLTVV.

The CDR3 region has the DNA TGTGCCAGCAGCTTTCTAGCGGGGAACACCGGGGAGCTGTTTTTT. It yields the protein CASSFLAGNTGELFF. The chain links TRBV11-2 to TRBJ2-2, with 8 bases that match TRBD2. V dropped 3 bases and J dropped 1; count of bases not matched to a gene: 1. The CDR3 length is 15 residues. From germline, CDR1 is SGHAT and CDR2 FQNNGV.

This chain uses TRBV6-5 with TRBJ1-2; no clear D. The CDR3 is 14 amino acids. Germline loops: CDR1 MNHEY, CDR2 SVGAGI. The germline V and J ends were trimmed by 0 bases and 4 bases, with 9 bases remaining between them. The CDR3 DNA sequence: TGTGCCAGCAGTTACTCTAACAGCCTCTATGGCTACACCTTC. Translating gives CASSYSNSLYGYTF.

This rearrangement joins TRBV9 to TRBJ1-1, with no clear D. Germline loops: CDR1 SGDLS, CDR2 YYNGEE. V lost 0 bases, J lost 8 bases, and 17 bases lay in between. CDR3 length: 15 residues. For the CDR3, the DNA is TGTGCCAGCAGCGTAGACGGCAGGCCGAAAGGGGAAGCTTTCTTT. Residues: CASSVDGRPKGEAFF.

Notes on this clone: The sample has other DNA sequences that encode this CDR3 too. This chain joins TRBV6-1 and TRBJ2-7; perhaps TRBD2 as D (6 bases). V was shortened by 0 bases and J by 10 bases, with 10 bases between the two germline ends. The germline V gene encodes CDR1 MNHNS and CDR2 SASEGT. The CDR3 consists of 12 residues. CDR3 bases: TGTGCCAGCAGTGAAGCGCCGGGGGAACAGTACTTC. Amino acids: CASSEAPGEQYF.

The rearrangement uses TRBV7-9 and TRBJ2-7; a weak D match, TRBD2 (6 bases). The CDR3 spans 15 residues. Looked up from germline, CDR1 is SEHNR and CDR2 is FQNEAQ (reference sequence). The V and J ends lost 4 bases and 3 bases respectively, with 16 bases between them. The CDR3 loop reads CASSSLARGNYEQYF. CDR3 nucleotide sequence: TGTGCCAGCAGCTCCCTCGCGCGGGGTAACTACGAGCAGTACTTC.